This T cell receptor (beta chain) was sequenced in a study of T-cell reconstitution after alpha-beta-depleted transplantation in children. Trimming removed 2 bases from V and 12 bases from J, with 20 bases in between. This CDR3 region has 13 residues. Germline-derived CDR1 and CDR2 are GTSNPN and SVGIG (reference sequence). Researchers prepared the TCRbeta library using unique molecular identifiers, the study reports. TCRdb reprocessed the PCR reads via MiXCR and lists one record per CDR3 protein. The sample comprises approximately 70,000 distinct CDR3 sequences, roughly 5.2% of which are singletons, and approximately 19% rests with the top ten. Notes on this clonotype: Since a much larger clone is just one base distant, this may be a read error.

The clonotype comes from a boy in the first two years of life who had a stem cell transplant for acute myeloid leukemia, so the T cells may come from the graft donor. The sample in question was PBMCs, mostly from graft donor cells, obtained 180 days after TCRalphabeta/CD19-depleted stem cell transplant. The J gene is TRBJ2-7, the V gene TRBV30; D is ambiguous. CDR3 region: CAWSPTRELFLYF. The CDR3 region has the DNA TGTGCCTGGAGTCCTACCCGTGAACTCTTCCTGTACTTC.